The following is a TCR beta chain sequence with its context. The source of the sample is a study of T cell changes during pregnancy in multiple sclerosis. Profiled with immunoSEQ multiplex PCR; TCRdb holds only in-frame clones, not every one. There are some 40,000 clones in the sample; about 90% occur only once, and roughly 29% lies in the top ten. Germline V gene sequence: CDR1 SGHRS, CDR2 YFSETQ. The V end was cut by 0 bases, the J end by 7 bases, with 22 bases between. CDR3 length: 17 residues. V and J are TRBV5-1 and TRBJ2-5; D is possibly TRBD2 (6 bases). This receptor was taken from a female donor with multiple sclerosis, enrolled in a pregnancy study. Sequenced here: CD8+ T cells from peripheral blood mononuclear cells, sampled before pregnancy. The CDR3 protein is CASSLARTPSVPGTQYF. CDR3 nucleotide sequence: TGCGCCAGCAGCTTGGCCCGTACCCCTAGCGTCCCTGGGACCCAGTACTTC.